This TCR beta chain was captured by sequencing in a study of Graves' ophthalmopathy and Graves' hyperthyroidism. This clonotype was recorded a few times. The CDR3 is 15 amino acids. V shed 4 bases, J shed 3 bases, and the junction held 7 bases outside the gene matches. CDR1 SGHDT and CDR2 YYEEEE come from the germline V gene. Scientists amplified the TCR beta CDR3 regions from RNA transcripts. Scientists carried out first-round RT-PCR using HTBI primers and then a second-round multiplex PCR. TCRdb re-called the multiplex PCR reads with MiXCR, one entry per CDR3 protein. The table lists fewer than 650,000 distinct CDR3 sequences, about 20% of them singletons, with approximately 6.5% in the top ten.

The genes are TRBV5-6 and TRBJ2-7, with 10 bases that match TRBD1. This TCR was recovered from a woman between 18 and 30 years old with stable Graves' hyperthyroidism. Some clones in this sample may be carry-over from other donors' samples. The sequenced material came from peripheral blood. CDR3 sequence reads: CASSPTTGGHYEQYF. In nucleotides, the CDR3 is TGTGCCAGCAGCCCCACGACAGGGGGCCACTACGAGCAGTACTTC.